This TCR beta chain came from a study of cytomegalovirus exposure and HLA in healthy donors. CDR1 is SGHAT and CDR2 is FQNNGV in the germline V gene. Trimming shortened V by 5 bases and J by 3 bases, and 17 bases separated the two germline ends. CDR3 length: 16 residues. Data came from immunoSEQ multiplex PCR; TCRdb stores just in-frame clones and leaves some out. The sample holds over 120,000 clones; roughly 89% are singletons and the top ten take around 9%. This clone appeared once. Sequences were obtained from PBMCs. This TCR was sampled from a woman younger than 35 in good health and CMV-seropositive. V is TRBV11-2 and J is TRBJ2-1, with D perhaps TRBD1 (5 bases). In DNA form, the CDR3 reads TGTGCCAGCAGCCCCCACCCTGGGGCCCGCTACAATGAGCAGTTCTTC. This gives the protein CASSPHPGARYNEQFF.